Each of the 29 T cell receptor beta chains below was sequenced from the same sample in a study of T cells generated in artificial thymic organoids. Separate semi-nested PCRs amplified TCRalpha and TCRbeta libraries using constant-region reverse primers in TRAC or TRBC. Via MiXCR, TCRdb re-called the 5' RACE reads, giving one row per CDR3 protein. This sample has 7,500 to 9,000 distinct CDR3 sequences, with 15% to 20% found just once. Sequencing was done on a sample of naive CD8+ T cells from the thymus. Stated subset: CD3+TCRalphabeta+CD8SP T cells; for blood, CD45RO-CCR7+ naive CD8+ T cells. These receptors all come from a human donor who gave cord blood stem cells for thymic organoid culture, a cardiac surgery patient who gave postnatal thymus, or a blood donor (not recorded which).

Within the sample, this clonotype is medium-sized (0.01 to 0.1%). The V and J genes are TRBV15 and TRBJ2-7; D may be TRBD2 (5 bases). Germline V lookup: CDR1 LNHNV, CDR2 YYDKDF (reference sequence). V was pared by 0 bases and J by 6 bases, with 9 bases between. CDR3 length: 13 residues. CDR3 sequence (DNA): TGTGCCACCAGCAGAGATAGCGTTTTCGAGCAGTACTTC. Residues: CATSRDSVFEQYF. The complete variable domain, with remaining parts taken from reference TRBV15 and TRBJ2-7, reads DAMVIQNPRYQVTQFGKPVTLSCSQTLNHNVMYWYQQKSSQAPKLLFHYYDKDFNNEADTPDNFQSRRPNTSFCFLDIRSPGLGDTAMYLCATSRDSVFEQYFGPGTRLTVT.

This clonotype was found many times. CDR3 protein: CSARDFRGRRTEAFF. The DNA of the CDR3 is TGCAGTGCTAGGGACTTCAGGGGTCGTAGGACTGAAGCTTTCTTT. The chain uses TRBV20-1 and TRBJ1-1; D might be TRBD1 (6 bases). V lost 3 bases and J 5 bases, leaving 19 bases between the germline ends. CDR1 is DFQATT, CDR2 SNEGSKA, per germline (reference sequence). CDR3 length: 15 amino acids.

This clonotype was counted between two and nine times. Given a much more abundant clone one base away, this may be a read error. V gene TRBV5-4 combines with J gene TRBJ2-7, with unresolved D. The CDR3 spans 12 residues. The germline CDR1 and CDR2 sequences are SGHNT and YYREEE (reference sequence). V was trimmed by 2 bases and J by 2 bases, leaving 5 bases between them. CDR3 loop: CASSFYPYEQYF. DNA for the CDR3: TGTGCCAGCAGCTTTTACCCCTACGAGCAGTACTTC.

This clonotype is classed as medium-sized (0.01 to 0.1%). This sequence joins TRBV12-3 or TRBV12-4 and TRBJ2-7, with a weak D call TRBD1 (6 bases). V was clipped by 3 bases and J by 7 bases, with 16 bases between them. This CDR3 comprises 14 residues. For the CDR3, the DNA is TGTGCCAGCAGTTTCCGAGGGGGAGACTTGGAGCAGTACTTC. It is translated as CASSFRGGDLEQYF.

V gene TRBV7-9 combines with J gene TRBJ1-3, with a possible D match to TRBD1 (5 bases). CDR1 is SEHNR, CDR2 FQNEAQ, per germline (reference sequence). Trimming took off 0 bases at V and 0 bases at J, with 9 bases between the two ends. CDR3 length: 16 residues. The CDR3: CASSLARQGSGNTIYF. The DNA of the CDR3 is TGTGCCAGCAGCTTAGCTCGGCAGGGCTCTGGAAACACCATATATTTT.

This clonotype is medium-sized by share. The chain recombines TRBV19 with TRBJ2-7, with D possibly called TRBD1 or TRBD2 (5 bases each). Trimming shortened V by 5 bases and J by 2 bases, and 13 bases separated the two germline ends. CDR1 is LNHDA, CDR2 SQIVND, per germline (reference sequence). The CDR3 covers 14 residues. CDR3 protein: CASSGAAGTYEQYF. The DNA of the CDR3 is TGTGCCAGTAGTGGGGCGGCGGGCACCTACGAGCAGTACTTC.

This rearrangement joins TRBV27 to TRBJ2-2; unclear D gene. The CDR3 is 12 amino acids. The germline CDR1 and CDR2 sequences are MNHEY and SMNVEV (reference sequence). With 6 bases removed from V and 6 bases from J, the gap between germline ends came to 8 bases. The CDR3 DNA is TGTGCCAGCAGCTTTTACGCCGGGGAGCTGTTTTTT. Translated: CASSFYAGELFF.

In this sample, this clonotype turned up a few times. V usage is TRBV5-4 and J usage is TRBJ2-1; no firm D call. The CDR3 covers 13 residues. Trimming pared 3 bases from V and 5 bases from J, leaving 9 bases between. Germline V gene lookup returns CDR1 SGHNT and CDR2 YYREEE (reference sequence). CDR3: CASSWRSHNEQFF. CDR3 in DNA: TGTGCCAGCAGCTGGAGATCCCACAATGAGCAGTTCTTC.

The sample holds many counts of this clonotype. V and J are TRBV19 and TRBJ2-1; possibly TRBD1 or TRBD2 for D (5 bases each). The V gene's germline CDR1 is LNHDA and CDR2 SQIVND (reference sequence). This CDR3 has 16 amino acids. V shed 7 bases and J shed 7 bases, with 23 bases lying between them. CDR3 coding DNA: TGTGCCAGTACTTTACGGCCCCTGGGGGAATGGAATGAGCAGTTCTTC. Protein product: CASTLRPLGEWNEQFF.

In its sample, this clonotype ranks as medium-sized. V gene TRBV28 combines with J gene TRBJ2-1, with TRBD1 matching over 7 bases. Germline V gives CDR1 MDHEN, CDR2 SYDVKM. This CDR3 contains 15 residues. The V and J ends lost 5 bases and 7 bases, in that order; junction bases with no gene match: 11. The CDR3: CASSVRQGNLNEQFF. The CDR3 nucleotides are TGTGCCAGCAGTGTAAGACAGGGTAACCTAAATGAGCAGTTCTTC.

This clonotype has a count of ten or more. The gene calls are TRBV28 and TRBJ2-7; 7 bases fit TRBD2. CDR3 length: 12 residues. Losses at the gene ends were 7 bases for V and 7 bases for J; bases not matched to a gene: 7. Germline-derived CDR1 and CDR2 are MDHEN and SYDVKM. The CDR3: CASTPRRGEQYF. CDR3 nucleotide sequence: TGTGCCAGCACCCCACGGCGGGGGGAGCAGTACTTC.

By share of the sample, this clonotype is medium-sized (0.01 to 0.1%). The chain is built from TRBV28 and TRBJ1-5; TRBD1 matches 7 bases. This CDR3 region has 15 residues. V lost 7 bases to trimming and J lost 0 bases; unmatched junction nucleotides: 6. Looked up from germline, CDR1 is MDHEN and CDR2 is SYDVKM. The CDR3 protein is CASNPQGLSNQPQHF. Written as DNA, the CDR3 is TGTGCCAGCAACCCACAGGGGCTTAGCAATCAGCCCCAGCATTTT.

This clonotype was detected ten times or more. The chain links TRBV6-1 to TRBJ1-1; a weak D match, TRBD1 (5 bases). The V end was cut by 5 bases, the J end by 0 bases, with 10 bases between. The germline V gene encodes CDR1 MNHNS and CDR2 SASEGT. There are 14 residues in the CDR3. This chain's CDR3 is CASSSRTLNTEAFF. For the CDR3, the DNA is TGTGCCAGCAGTTCTCGGACACTGAACACTGAAGCTTTCTTT.

V and J are TRBV6-5 and TRBJ2-2, with 9 bases matching TRBD2. J was trimmed by 3 bases and V by 6 bases; bases with no gene match: 5. Germline CDR1 and CDR2: MNHEY and SVGAGI. CDR3 length: 15 amino acids. CDR3 DNA: TGTGCCAGCAGCGGGACTAGCTGGGACACCGGGGAGCTGTTTTTT. It encodes CASSGTSWDTGELFF.

By frequency in the sample, this clonotype is medium-sized. The genes are TRBV12-3 or TRBV12-4 and TRBJ2-1, with D unresolved. Trimming removed 8 bases at V and 10 bases at J, with 12 bases between. The CDR3 contains 11 residues. The CDR3 DNA follows: TGTGCCAGCCACAGATACCGGGAGCAGTTCTTC. Protein sequence: CASHRYREQFF.

By share, this clonotype counts as medium-sized (0.01 to 0.1%). This chain uses TRBV27 with TRBJ2-7; D gene uncertain. The CDR3 extends over 13 amino acids. V was shortened by 2 bases and J by 6 bases, with 11 bases between the two germline ends. Germline V gene data show CDR1 as MNHEY and CDR2 as SMNVEV (reference sequence). For the CDR3, the DNA is TGTGCCAGCAGTTTAAGCATCTCGGTCGAGCAGTACTTC. Protein: CASSLSISVEQYF.

The chain employs TRBV11-2 and TRBJ2-3; no clear D. The CDR3 length is 15 residues. Trimming pared 5 bases from V and 2 bases from J, leaving 14 bases between. Germline lookup yields CDR1 SGHAT and CDR2 FQNNGV. This CDR3 reads CASSAPSHFTDTQYF. The CDR3 nucleotides read TGTGCCAGCAGCGCCCCTTCGCATTTCACAGATACGCAGTATTTT.

The sample holds one count of this clonotype. A much larger clone lies one base from this, so it may be a read error. The chain carries TRBV12-3 or TRBV12-4 and TRBJ2-1; D unclear. V dropped 0 bases and J dropped 5 bases, with 8 bases sitting between them. The CDR3 consists of 14 residues. Here the CDR3 reads CASSLASPHNEQFF. The DNA for the CDR3 is TGTGCCAGCAGTTTAGCTAGTCCCCACAATGAGCAGTTCTTC.

By its share, this clonotype is medium-sized (0.01 to 0.1%). The chain is built from TRBV4-2 and TRBJ1-6; possible D gene TRBD1, 5 bases. The CDR3 extends over 14 amino acids. Germline loops: CDR1 LGHNA, CDR2 YNFKEQ. V gave up 0 bases and J gave up 6 bases, with 6 bases separating them. The CDR3: CASSQEGGNSPLHF. CDR3 bases: TGTGCCAGCAGCCAAGAGGGGGGTAATTCACCCCTCCACTTT.

This clonotype was observed a handful of times. The chain has TRBV29-1 and TRBJ2-3; 10 bases match TRBD2. Germline V gene data show CDR1 as SQVTM and CDR2 as ANQGSEA. J gave up 1 base and V 8 bases, and 6 bases lay outside the gene matches. The CDR3 sequence is 14 residues long. CDR3 sequence reads: CSLWTSGRTDTQYF. The CDR3, as DNA: TGCAGCCTCTGGACTAGCGGACGCACAGATACGCAGTATTTT.

By frequency in the sample, this clonotype is medium-sized. V and J are TRBV7-9 and TRBJ2-7; 8 bases map to TRBD1. The CDR3 sequence is 23 residues long. The germline gives CDR1 SEHNR, CDR2 FQNEAQ (reference sequence). J gave up 0 bases and V 2 bases, and 27 bases lay outside the gene matches. The CDR3 sequence: CASSLSDYQVDRTGRITSYEQYF. In DNA, the CDR3 is TGTGCCAGCAGCTTATCAGATTATCAGGTTGACAGGACAGGGAGGATAACCTCCTACGAGCAGTACTTC.

This clonotype has at least ten counts. CDR3 residues: CATSDSPTYEQYF. CDR3 bases: TGTGCCACCAGCGACAGTCCTACCTACGAGCAGTACTTC. This chain uses TRBV15 with TRBJ2-7; weak D call: TRBD1 (5 bases). V lost 5 bases to trimming and J lost 2 bases, with 10 bases between them. The germline CDR1 and CDR2 sequences are LNHNV and YYDKDF (reference sequence). This CDR3 spans 13 amino acids.

This clonotype is medium-sized (0.01 to 0.1%) by share. The V and J genes are TRBV7-8 and TRBJ2-3; 12 bases agree with TRBD2. The CDR3 is 16 amino acids. V trimming: 5 bases; J trimming: 4 bases; junction bases outside the gene matches: 7. Germline assignment: CDR1 SGHVS and CDR2 FQNEAQ. The CDR3 reads CASSPWTSGTADTQYF. CDR3 coding DNA: TGTGCCAGCAGCCCCTGGACTAGCGGGACTGCAGATACGCAGTATTTT. Drawing the rest from reference TRBV7-8 and TRBJ2-3, the complete variable domain is GAGVSQSPRYKVAKRGQDVALRCDPISGHVSLFWYQQALGQGPEFLTYFQNEAQLDKSGLPSDRFFAERPEGSVSTLKIQRTQQEDSAVYLCASSPWTSGTADTQYFGPGTRLTVL.

The chain carries TRBV27 and TRBJ2-1; 8 bases fit TRBD1. After removal of 6 bases from V and 7 bases from J, the junction contained 5 bases not matched to a gene. Germline V gives CDR1 MNHEY, CDR2 SMNVEV (reference sequence). This CDR3 has 13 amino acids. The CDR3 reads CASRITGGNEQFF. CDR3 DNA: TGTGCCAGCAGGATAACAGGGGGAAATGAGCAGTTCTTC.

This clonotype is termed medium-sized. This chain joins TRBV9 and TRBJ2-1, with a possible D match to TRBD2 (7 bases). The germline gives CDR1 SGDLS, CDR2 YYNGEE. V was shortened by 0 bases and J by 0 bases, with 16 bases between the two germline ends. CDR3 size: 18 residues. The CDR3 reads CASSVGFMGGPSYNEQFF. CDR3 DNA: TGTGCCAGCAGCGTAGGCTTTATGGGGGGGCCCTCCTACAATGAGCAGTTCTTC.

The rearrangement joins TRBV5-6 to TRBJ1-3, with D possibly matching TRBD1 (5 bases). The CDR3 loop spans 12 amino acids. The germline V and J ends were trimmed by 5 bases and 4 bases, with 7 bases remaining between them. Germline loops: CDR1 SGHDT, CDR2 YYEEEE. CDR3 DNA sequence: TGTGCCAGCAGTCCAGGGGGAAACACCATATATTTT. Translated, it gives CASSPGGNTIYF.

A word on this clonotype: The conserved phenylalanine or tryptophan normally closing the CDR3 is absent here, so this likely arose from a read error. It is unclear where the CDR3 begins or ends on the DNA, so no DNA is shown, and the CDR3 is as TCRdb lists it. This CDR3 reads CASSPGQGRNSPPHL. V gene TRBV4-1 combines with J gene TRBJ1-6; TRBD1 reflects the table's D call only, with no check against the DNA. CDR1 and CDR2 (germline): MGHRA, YSYEKL. The CDR3 length equals 15 residues, ends included.

V is TRBV4-1 and J is TRBJ2-1; possibly TRBD1 for D (6 bases). CDR3 length: 16 amino acids. The V end lost 1 base, the J end lost 1 base, and 11 bases lay between the germline ends. Per germline, CDR1 MGHRA and CDR2 YSYEKL. This CDR3 reads CASSQGTVMSYNEQFF. The CDR3, as DNA: TGCGCCAGCAGCCAAGGGACAGTTATGTCCTACAATGAGCAGTTCTTC.

To note about this clonotype: A much larger clone lies a single base off, so this may be a read error. The chain employs TRBV12-3 or TRBV12-4 and TRBJ2-1; D is undetermined. The CDR3 loop spans 11 amino acids. The V gene lost 8 bases and the J gene lost 10 bases, with 12 bases spanning the gap. The CDR3 DNA follows: TGTGCCAGCCGCAGATACCGGGAGCAGTTCTTC. Amino acids: CASRRYREQFF.